The source of this T cell receptor (beta chain) is a study of CD8 T cells in Susac syndrome (dated by TCRdb to between 2017 and 2020). Regarding the research as a whole: The study used repertoire sequencing to test whether antigen drove CD8+ T cell activation and differentiation in Susac syndrome. CD8+ T cell repertoire clonality was compared between some 12 healthy donors, approximately 14 Susac syndrome patients and 15 multiple sclerosis patients. General study outcomes and caveats: The number of individuals in the TCR sequencing and HLA analysis was recognized as being relatively small.

RNA was extracted with the RNeasy kit and about 0.5 to 1 ug was reverse transcribed using random hexamers. The immunoSEQ multiplex PCR assay, covering 54 Vbeta and 13 Jbeta segments, was used to amplify TCR beta CDR3 regions. Bias from PCR amplification was corrected by using a synthetic template baseline for primer optimization and for computational correction. As for how the authors treated the data: Only productive sequences were kept, with reads annotated to V, D and J genes according to IMGT and analyzed in immunoSEQ Analyzer. Clonality was computed as one minus Shannon entropy normalized by log2 of the number of productive unique sequences. For each patient and control, public and private clones were evaluated within the 100 most prevalent clones. Clones were defined as Susac-specific when absent from the healthy and MS cohorts, from roughly 1,100 published viral clones and from other ImmuneACCESS disease sequences. TCRdb trimmed the raw reads at Q25, called clones with MiXCR and kept productive beta chains. Duplicate CDR3 protein sequences are folded into a single record with the most common DNA and genes. TCRdb's processing, not the study's, gives the V and J calls here. Across this sample there are 75,000 to 95,000 distinct CDR3 sequences, with over 75% seen only once. Less than 0.55% of the sample is taken by the ten largest.

Peripheral blood CD8+ and CD4+ T cells from healthy donors, Susac syndrome patients and multiple sclerosis patients were profiled by high-throughput TCR beta sequencing. The multiple sclerosis controls were treatment-naive patients whose relapsing-remitting disease, either stable or active, fulfilled the revised McDonald criteria. Bulk CD8+ and CD4+ T cells were purified by magnetic negative isolation, while CD8+ TEMRA cells were enriched using FACS. Blood was collected in EDTA tubes and processed within 24 hours, with PBMCs isolated through density gradient centrifugation. PBMCs intended for TCR sequencing were cryopreserved in liquid nitrogen and thawed later in a water bath at 37 degrees C. A purity of at least 90% was achieved for sorted or isolated CD4+, CD8+ and CD8+ TEMRA cells. In the case of this clonotype: Which antigen it targets is not known. It has no much larger one-base neighbor in the sample; base qualities were not kept.

Sequenced material: CD8+ T cells from PBMCs. This clonotype originated in a human donor with multiple sclerosis.

The CDR3 protein sequence reads: CASSVTPSTNTGELFF. The DNA reads as follows: TGTGCCAGCAGCGTAACCCCCTCCACGAACACCGGGGAGCTGTTTTTT. The chain is encoded by TRBV9 joined to TRBJ2-2; there is no confident call for the D gene. The CDR3 measures 16 amino acids from cysteine to phenylalanine. The retained sequence is limited to the CDR3, 48 bases, with the frame set at the first base. CDR1 and CDR2 are drawn from the germline V gene: SGDLS, YYNGEE. The junction shows trimming of 1 base on V and 0 bases on J, plus 10 bases between the germline ends.